The next 21 T cell receptor beta chains were all read from a single sample in a study of blood T cell repertoires in COVID-19. Clones were read by immunoSEQ multiplex PCR, and TCRdb kept only the in-frame ones, dropping some. The table lists some 250,000 clones, about nine tenths of them singletons. The sample consisted of peripheral blood. All receptors come from a woman between 25 and 40 years old with COVID-19, enrolled during active disease.

This clone is a singleton in its sample. J is TRBJ1-3 and V is TRBV3-1 (or the pseudogene TRBV3-2); no clear D gene. Between the trimmed V and J ends, which lost 3 bases and 5 bases, there was a span of 8 bases. The CDR3 has 13 amino acids. The germline gives CDR1 LGHDT, CDR2 YNNKEL (reference sequence). CDR3 DNA sequence: TGTGCCAGCAGCCATTATGGGCGAAACACCATATATTTT. As protein: CASSHYGRNTIYF.

This chain connects TRBV2 to TRBJ2-7; possible D gene TRBD2, 5 bases. The CDR3 extends over 15 amino acids. Looked up from germline, CDR1 is SNHLY and CDR2 is FYNNEI. Trimming took 6 bases from V and 0 from J, leaving 15 bases between them. The CDR3 nucleotides read TGTGCCAGCAGCCAGAGGGCAGGCCTCTCCTACGAGCAGTACTTC. The encoded protein is CASSQRAGLSYEQYF.

This chain links TRBV3-1 (or the pseudogene TRBV3-2) with TRBJ2-7; tentative D call: TRBD2 (6 bases). The V and J ends lost 1 base and 1 base respectively, with 8 bases between them. Germline CDR1 reads LGHDT; CDR2 reads YNNKEL (reference sequence). The CDR3 loop spans 14 amino acids. CDR3 sequence: CASSQGLGSYEQYF. In nucleotides, the CDR3 is TGTGCCAGCAGCCAAGGACTAGGGTCCTACGAGCAGTACTTC.

The rearrangement links TRBV2 to TRBJ2-3, with 11 bases matching TRBD2. J lost 6 bases, V lost 7 bases, and 15 bases had no gene match. The CDR3 covers 17 residues. Germline V gene data show CDR1 as SNHLY and CDR2 as FYNNEI. Here the CDR3 DNA reads TGTGCCAGCACAGCCCCTAGCGGGGGGCAAACTCGGGATACGCAGTATTTT. This gives the protein CASTAPSGGQTRDTQYF.

The rearrangement uses TRBV4-1 and TRBJ1-4, with 8 nucleotides matching TRBD1. J was trimmed by 8 bases and V by 0 bases; bases with no gene match: 8. Germline V lookup: CDR1 MGHRA, CDR2 YSYEKL. This CDR3 contains 16 residues. The DNA of the CDR3 is TGCGCCAGCAGCCAAGATGGGGCAGGGGGCGTCGAAAAACTGTTTTTT. It encodes CASSQDGAGGVEKLFF.

CDR3 bases: TGCGCCAGCAGCCAAGTTCTCTATTTGAACTATGGCTACACCTTC. Protein sequence: CASSQVLYLNYGYTF. The gene calls are TRBV4-1 and TRBJ1-2; D call uncertain. V was trimmed by 1 base and J by 2 bases, leaving 11 bases between them. The CDR3 consists of 15 residues. Germline V gene lookup returns CDR1 MGHRA and CDR2 YSYEKL.

This CDR3 is CASRFNNGYTF. The CDR3 DNA sequence: TGTGCCAGCAGATTCAACAACGGCTACACCTTC. The chain uses TRBV12-3 or TRBV12-4 and TRBJ1-2, with D uncertain. The V gene lost 6 bases and the J gene lost 8 bases, with 10 bases spanning the gap. The CDR3 runs 11 residues.

The J gene is TRBJ2-1, the V gene TRBV9, with TRBD2 identical over 9 bases. V was clipped by 4 bases and J by 0 bases; unmatched bases: 5. Per the germline V gene, CDR1 is SGDLS and CDR2 is YYNGEE. The CDR3 sequence is 16 residues long. This chain's CDR3 is CASSSRLAASYNEQFF. CDR3 in DNA: TGTGCCAGCAGCTCCCGACTAGCGGCCTCCTACAATGAGCAGTTCTTC.

CDR3 loop: CASSGGLAGRAGELFF. CDR3 in DNA: TGTGCCAGCAGTGGGGGACTAGCAGGTCGGGCCGGGGAGCTGTTTTTT. The V call is TRBV6-1, the J call TRBJ2-2; 9 nucleotides match TRBD2. CDR1 is MNHNS and CDR2 is SASEGT in the germline V gene. The CDR3 has 16 residues. The junction had 9 bases not matched to a gene; V was cut back by 4 bases and J by 6 bases.

The chain is built from TRBV19 and TRBJ2-5; weak D call: TRBD1 (5 bases). The CDR3 has 15 amino acids. Germline V lookup: CDR1 LNHDA, CDR2 SQIVND (reference sequence). V shed 10 bases and J shed 5 bases, with 23 bases lying between them. The DNA for the CDR3 is TGTGCCACCACCGCAGGGCCCATTTTGGGGGAGACCCAGTACTTC. Protein product: CATTAGPILGETQYF.

The chain is built from TRBV12-5 and TRBJ2-1; 9 nucleotides match TRBD2. Germline trimming cut 5 bases from V and 7 bases from J; bases unmatched to any gene: 12. Germline V lookup: CDR1 LGHNT, CDR2 FRNRAP. The CDR3 has 16 amino acids. The CDR3 coding sequence is TGTGCTAGTGGTGCGGTGATCGCGGGGGGGTATAATGAGCAGTTCTTC. It translates to CASGAVIAGGYNEQFF.

DNA for the CDR3: TGTGCCAGCAAGGAGCGGGGGCGGGGAGATACGCAGTATTTT. It encodes CASKERGRGDTQYF. The rearrangement joins TRBV6-5 to TRBJ2-3, with 8 bases that match TRBD2. The CDR3 length is 14 residues. The germline V gene has CDR1 MNHEY and CDR2 SVGAGI. After removal of 7 bases from V and 5 bases from J, the junction contained 8 bases not matched to a gene.

The J gene is TRBJ2-1, the V gene TRBV3-1 (or the pseudogene TRBV3-2); TRBD2 matches 10 bases. This CDR3 has 16 amino acids. Germline-derived CDR1 and CDR2 are LGHDT and YNNKEL (reference sequence). The V and J ends lost 4 bases and 6 bases, in that order; junction bases with no gene match: 9. This CDR3 reads CASSPFSGGTSNEQFF. In nucleotides, the CDR3 is TGTGCCAGCAGCCCGTTTAGCGGGGGGACCTCCAATGAGCAGTTCTTC.

The chain couples TRBV10-2 to TRBJ1-1, with D uncertain. Trimming cost V 9 bases and J 4 bases, with 9 bases left between them. Germline V gene sequence: CDR1 WSHSY, CDR2 SAAADI. This CDR3 has 11 residues. For the CDR3, the DNA is TGCGCCAGTCGAGCCGGCACTGAAGCTTTCTTT. Amino acids: CASRAGTEAFF.

The chain recombines TRBV3-1 (or the pseudogene TRBV3-2) with TRBJ2-2; D gene unclear. The length of the CDR3 is 15 residues. Between the trimmed V and J ends, which lost 4 bases and 5 bases, there was a span of 14 bases. Germline V gives CDR1 LGHDT, CDR2 YNNKEL (reference sequence). The CDR3 DNA follows: TGTGCCAGCAGCCCGAGACGACTTGCTACCGGGGAGCTGTTTTTT. This encodes CASSPRRLATGELFF.

The gene calls are TRBV19 and TRBJ2-7; a possible D gene is TRBD1 (6 bases). There are 13 residues in the CDR3. Germline V gives CDR1 LNHDA, CDR2 SQIVND (reference sequence). The germline V and J ends were trimmed by 8 bases and 2 bases, with 13 bases remaining between them. CDR3 sequence: CASPLRQAYEQYF. For the CDR3, the DNA is TGTGCCAGTCCCTTGCGACAGGCCTACGAGCAGTACTTC.

This chain uses TRBV5-1 with TRBJ1-2; D is uncertain. The CDR3 extends over 15 amino acids. V was trimmed by 3 bases and J by 8 bases, leaving 20 bases between them. CDR1 is SGHRS, CDR2 YFSETQ, per germline. The CDR3 spells CASSSGLPPPGGYTF. CDR3 sequence (DNA): TGCGCCAGCAGCTCCGGACTTCCTCCCCCGGGGGGCTACACCTTC.

This chain uses TRBV3-1 (or the pseudogene TRBV3-2) with TRBJ2-2; the match to TRBD2 covers 15 bases. V gave up 1 base and J gave up 4 bases; unmatched junction bases: 4. Germline V lookup: CDR1 LGHDT, CDR2 YNNKEL (reference sequence). The CDR3 extends over 18 amino acids. The CDR3 DNA is TGTGCCAGCAGCCAAGGGACTAGCGGGGGGGCCGCCACCGGGGAGCTGTTTTTT. Translation gives CASSQGTSGGAATGELFF.

The chain uses TRBV7-8 and TRBJ2-7; the match to TRBD1 covers 9 bases. With V trimmed by 5 bases and J by 1 base, 3 bases remained unmatched. Germline V lookup: CDR1 SGHVS, CDR2 FQNEAQ. This CDR3 has 14 amino acids. The CDR3 reads CASSPDRGSYEQYF. In nucleotides, the CDR3 is TGTGCCAGCAGCCCGGACAGGGGATCCTACGAGCAGTACTTC.

V and J are TRBV6-5 and TRBJ1-2, with D uncertain. V was cut by 7 bases and J by 4 bases, with 10 bases left in between. This CDR3 has 12 residues. Germline lookup yields CDR1 MNHEY and CDR2 SVGAGI. The CDR3 loop is CASTPLRYGYTF. CDR3 bases: TGTGCCAGCACCCCCCTACGCTATGGCTACACCTTC.

The rearrangement uses TRBV27 and TRBJ1-2; D not certain. Germline CDR1 reads MNHEY; CDR2 reads SMNVEV (reference sequence). The ends were cut back, 6 bases at V and 1 base at J, with 9 bases in the middle. The CDR3 extends over 13 amino acids. CDR3 protein: CASRPGGNYGYTF. DNA of the CDR3: TGTGCCAGCAGACCGGGAGGTAACTATGGCTACACCTTC.